This TCR beta chain emerged from a study of shared clonotypes between healthy human individuals. Looking at the study overall: Three plates were used per donor for CD4 naive, three for CD4 memory, two for CD8 naive and one for CD8 memory.

Whole-study findings and limits: For sorted subsets, rarefaction showed incomplete sequencing despite large depth. Only a few donors were included, so the genetic and exposure-history diversity represented was limited.

Original data processing: Filtering of immunoSEQ junctional sequences could not match full-length read filtering. Generated by immunoSEQ multiplex PCR, the TCRdb table keeps only in-frame clones and is missing some. That table furnishes V, J and clone size, whereas the DNA furnished D and trimming. In the table there are about 110,000 clones, about 67% of which are singletons. About this clone itself: Its antigen is not identified.

The TCR sequence derives from a young woman in good health. The sample comprised memory CD8+ T cells sorted from blood. Subset defined: CD45RO+ cells pooled with CCR7-negative TemRA cells.

CDR3 sequence: CASSSLPGGETQYF. CDR3 sequence (DNA): TGTGCCAGCAGTTCCCTACCGGGAGGCGAGACCCAGTACTTC. This chain links TRBV27 with TRBJ2-5; TRBD2 matches at 7 bases. The CDR3 totals 14 residues. V lost 4 bases to trimming and J lost 5 bases; unmatched junction nucleotides: 7. The germline V gene has CDR1 MNHEY and CDR2 SMNVEV (reference sequence).